This T cell receptor (beta chain) was observed in a study of CXCR3-negative and CXCR3-positive naive CD8 T cells. The CDR3 has 16 residues. By phenotype, naive CD8+ T cells were CD45RO-CCR7+CD27+CD95-. UMI-tagged TRB cDNA libraries were built via 5' RACE. Using the 5' RACE reads, TCRdb records one entry per CDR3 protein without DNA. The sample table sets out some 68,000 distinct CDR3 sequences. Study outcomes and limitations: Comparably high diversity marked both naive subsets, whereas memory CD8+ cells had much lower diversity. CXCR3 levels fell partly with cryopreservation; most assays relied on fresh PBMCs. Memory cells differed in TRBV-TRBJ usage, but naive CXCR3-negative and CXCR3-positive cells had similar usage. Naive CXCR3-positive cells had TRB CDR3s more hydrophobic than those of CXCR3-negative naive cells.

For this clonotype: Its antigen is not known.

This chain connects TRBV12-3 or TRBV12-4 to TRBJ2-7; TCRdb gives TRBD1 as the D gene, but with no DNA this cannot be confirmed. Sequencing was performed on naive CXCR3+ CD8+ T cells from blood. Indicated subset: CD45RO-CCR7+CD27+CD95- naive CD8+ T cells expressing CXCR3 (TNR3+). The sequence was collected from a human donor in good health. Some clones in this sample may be carry-over from other donors' samples. The CDR3 is CASSFSRPATIYEQYF.